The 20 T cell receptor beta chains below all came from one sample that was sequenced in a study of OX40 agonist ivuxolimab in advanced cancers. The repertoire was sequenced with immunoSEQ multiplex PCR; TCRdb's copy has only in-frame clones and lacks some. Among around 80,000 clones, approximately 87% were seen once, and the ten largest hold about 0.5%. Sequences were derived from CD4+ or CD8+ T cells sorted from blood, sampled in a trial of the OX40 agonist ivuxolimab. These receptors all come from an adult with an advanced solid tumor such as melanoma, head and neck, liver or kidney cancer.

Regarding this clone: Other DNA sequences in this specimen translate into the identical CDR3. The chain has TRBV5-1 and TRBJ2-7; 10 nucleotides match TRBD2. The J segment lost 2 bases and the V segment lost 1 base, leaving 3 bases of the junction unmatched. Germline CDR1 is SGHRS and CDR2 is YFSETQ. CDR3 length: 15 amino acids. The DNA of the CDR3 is TGCGCCAGCAGCTTGAGGCTAGCGGGAGCCTACGAGCAGTACTTC. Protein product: CASSLRLAGAYEQYF.

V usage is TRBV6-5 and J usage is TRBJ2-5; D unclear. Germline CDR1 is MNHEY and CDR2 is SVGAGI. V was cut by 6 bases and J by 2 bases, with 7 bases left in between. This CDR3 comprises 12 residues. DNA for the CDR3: TGTGCCAGCAGCCAAAAACAAGAGACCCAGTACTTC. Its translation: CASSQKQETQYF.

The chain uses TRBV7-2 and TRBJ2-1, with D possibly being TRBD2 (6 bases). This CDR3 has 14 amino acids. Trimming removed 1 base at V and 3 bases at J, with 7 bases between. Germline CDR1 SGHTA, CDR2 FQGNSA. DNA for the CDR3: TGTGCCAGCAGCTTAGTGGGGGGCTACAATGAGCAGTTCTTC. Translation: CASSLVGGYNEQFF.

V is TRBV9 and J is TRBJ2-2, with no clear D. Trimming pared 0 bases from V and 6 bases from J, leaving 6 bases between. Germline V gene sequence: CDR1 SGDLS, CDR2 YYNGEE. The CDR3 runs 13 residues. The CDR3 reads CASSVEFSGELFF. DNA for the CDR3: TGTGCCAGCAGCGTAGAATTTTCCGGGGAGCTGTTTTTT.

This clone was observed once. CDR3 loop: CASSDLDTDTQYF. CDR3 bases: TGTGCCAGCAGTGATTTGGACACAGATACGCAGTATTTT. The rearrangement uses TRBV2 and TRBJ2-3; D not resolved. V was clipped by 3 bases and J by 2 bases, with 6 bases between them. CDR1 is SNHLY, CDR2 FYNNEI, per germline. The CDR3 has 13 residues.

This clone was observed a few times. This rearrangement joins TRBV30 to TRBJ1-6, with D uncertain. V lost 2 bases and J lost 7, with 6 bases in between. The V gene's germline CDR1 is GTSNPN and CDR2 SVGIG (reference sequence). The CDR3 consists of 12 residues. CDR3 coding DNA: TGTGCCTGGAGTTTACAGAATTCACCCCTCCACTTT. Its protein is CAWSLQNSPLHF.

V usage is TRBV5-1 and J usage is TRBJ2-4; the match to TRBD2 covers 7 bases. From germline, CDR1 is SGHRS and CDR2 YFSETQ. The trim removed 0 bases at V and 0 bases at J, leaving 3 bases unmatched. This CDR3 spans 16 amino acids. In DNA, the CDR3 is TGCGCCAGCAGCTTGGATGGCGGGGGAGCCAAAAACATTCAGTACTTC. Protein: CASSLDGGGAKNIQYF.

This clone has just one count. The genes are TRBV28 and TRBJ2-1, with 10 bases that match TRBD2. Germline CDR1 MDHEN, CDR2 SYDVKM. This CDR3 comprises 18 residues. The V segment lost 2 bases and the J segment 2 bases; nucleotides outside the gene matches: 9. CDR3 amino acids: CASSLEYLAGVPYNEQFF. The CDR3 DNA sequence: TGTGCCAGCAGTTTAGAATATCTAGCGGGAGTCCCCTACAATGAGCAGTTCTTC.

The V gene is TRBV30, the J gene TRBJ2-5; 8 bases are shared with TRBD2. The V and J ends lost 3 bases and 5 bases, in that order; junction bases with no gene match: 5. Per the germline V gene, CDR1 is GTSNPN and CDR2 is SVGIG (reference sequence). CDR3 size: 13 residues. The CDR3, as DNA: TGTGCCTGGAGCCCCGGCGGGGGGGAGACCCAGTACTTC. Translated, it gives CAWSPGGGETQYF. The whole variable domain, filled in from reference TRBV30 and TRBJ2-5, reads SQTIHQWPATLVQPVGSPLSLECTVEGTSNPNLYWYRQAAGRGLQLLFYSVGIGQISSEVPQNLSASRPQDRQFILSSKKLLLSDSGFYLCAWSPGGGETQYFGPGTRLLVL.

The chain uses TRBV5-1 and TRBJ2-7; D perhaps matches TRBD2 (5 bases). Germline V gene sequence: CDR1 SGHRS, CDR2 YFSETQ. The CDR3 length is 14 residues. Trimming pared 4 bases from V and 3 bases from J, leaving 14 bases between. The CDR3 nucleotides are TGCGCCAGCAGCCGAGTTTCCGGGGACTACGAGCAGTACTTC. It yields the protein CASSRVSGDYEQYF.

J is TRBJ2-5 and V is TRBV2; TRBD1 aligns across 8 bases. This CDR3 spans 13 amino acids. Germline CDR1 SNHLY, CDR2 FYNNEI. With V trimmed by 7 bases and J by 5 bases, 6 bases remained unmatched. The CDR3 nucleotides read TGTGCCAGCAAGCAGGGGGCGCAGGAGACCCAGTACTTC. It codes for CASKQGAQETQYF.

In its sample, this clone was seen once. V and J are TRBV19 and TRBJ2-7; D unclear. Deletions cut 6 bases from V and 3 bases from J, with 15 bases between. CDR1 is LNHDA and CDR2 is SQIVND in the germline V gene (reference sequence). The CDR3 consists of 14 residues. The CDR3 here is CASSRDQDLYEQYF. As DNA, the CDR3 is TGTGCCAGTAGCCGAGATCAGGACCTCTACGAGCAGTACTTC. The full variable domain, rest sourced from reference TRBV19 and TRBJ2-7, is DGGITQSPKYLFRKEGQNVTLSCEQNLNHDAMYWYRQDPGQGLRLIYYSQIVNDFQKGDIAEGYSVSREKKESFPLTVTSAQKNPTAFYLCASSRDQDLYEQYFGPGTRLTVT.

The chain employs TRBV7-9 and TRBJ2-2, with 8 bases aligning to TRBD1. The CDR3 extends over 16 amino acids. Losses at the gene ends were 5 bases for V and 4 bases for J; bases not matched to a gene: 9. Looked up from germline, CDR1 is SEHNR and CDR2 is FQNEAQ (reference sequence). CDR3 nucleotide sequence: TGTGCCAGCAGCCTGAGACAGGGGCCTACCACCGGGGAGCTGTTTTTT. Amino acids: CASSLRQGPTTGELFF.

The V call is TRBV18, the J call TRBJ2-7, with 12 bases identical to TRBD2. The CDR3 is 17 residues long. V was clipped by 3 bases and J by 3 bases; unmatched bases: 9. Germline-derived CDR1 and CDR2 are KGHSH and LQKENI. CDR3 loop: CASSPPTLAGGVYEQYF. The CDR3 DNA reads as TGTGCCAGCTCACCGCCCACACTAGCGGGAGGCGTCTACGAGCAGTACTTC.

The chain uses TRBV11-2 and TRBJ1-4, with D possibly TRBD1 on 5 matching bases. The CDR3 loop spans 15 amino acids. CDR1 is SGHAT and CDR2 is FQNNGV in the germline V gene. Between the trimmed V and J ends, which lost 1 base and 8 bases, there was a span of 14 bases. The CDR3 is CASSLVRGAGEKLFF. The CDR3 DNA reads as TGTGCCAGCAGCTTAGTAAGAGGGGCGGGAGAAAAACTGTTTTTT.

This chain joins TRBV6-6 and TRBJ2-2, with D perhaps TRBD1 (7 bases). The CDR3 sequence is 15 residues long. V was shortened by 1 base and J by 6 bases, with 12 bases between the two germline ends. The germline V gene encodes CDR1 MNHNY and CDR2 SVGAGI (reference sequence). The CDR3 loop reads CASSYLGRGAGELFF. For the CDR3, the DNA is TGTGCCAGCAGTTACTTGGGCAGGGGGGCCGGGGAGCTGTTTTTT.

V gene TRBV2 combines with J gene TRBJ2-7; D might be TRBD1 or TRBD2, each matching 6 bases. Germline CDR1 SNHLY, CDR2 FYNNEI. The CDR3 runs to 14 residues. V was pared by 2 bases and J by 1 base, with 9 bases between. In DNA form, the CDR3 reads TGTGCCAGCAGTGAAACAGGGAGGTCCTACGAGCAGTACTTC. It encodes CASSETGRSYEQYF. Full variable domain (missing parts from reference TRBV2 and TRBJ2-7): EPEVTQTPSHQVTQMGQEVILRCVPISNHLYFYWYRQILGQKVEFLVSFYNNEISEKSEIFDDQFSVERPDGSNFTLKIRSTKLEDSAMYFCASSETGRSYEQYFGPGTRLTVT.

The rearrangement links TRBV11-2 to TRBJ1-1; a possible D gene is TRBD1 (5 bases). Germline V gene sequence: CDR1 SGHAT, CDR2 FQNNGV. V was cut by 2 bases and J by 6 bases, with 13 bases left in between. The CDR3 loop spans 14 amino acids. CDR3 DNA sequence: TGTGCCAGCAGCTTAAAGGGGTCGCCAGCTGAAGCTTTCTTT. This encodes CASSLKGSPAEAFF.

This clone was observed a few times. CDR3 bases: TGTGCCAGCAGCGTGGGACTAAACTATGGCTACACCTTC. It yields the protein CASSVGLNYGYTF. This rearrangement joins TRBV2 to TRBJ1-2; a possible D gene is TRBD1 (5 bases). The CDR3 totals 13 residues. Germline values: CDR1 SNHLY, CDR2 FYNNEI. Trimming left V 6 bases short and J 2 bases short, with 10 bases between. The full variable domain, rest sourced from reference TRBV2 and TRBJ1-2, is EPEVTQTPSHQVTQMGQEVILRCVPISNHLYFYWYRQILGQKVEFLVSFYNNEISEKSEIFDDQFSVERPDGSNFTLKIRSTKLEDSAMYFCASSVGLNYGYTFGSGTRLTVV.

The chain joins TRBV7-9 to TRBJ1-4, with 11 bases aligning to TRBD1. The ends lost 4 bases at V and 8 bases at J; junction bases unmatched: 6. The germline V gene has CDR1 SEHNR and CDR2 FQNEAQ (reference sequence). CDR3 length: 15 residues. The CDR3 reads CASSSGQGAREKLFF. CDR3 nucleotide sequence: TGTGCCAGCAGCTCAGGACAGGGGGCGCGGGAAAAACTGTTTTTT.